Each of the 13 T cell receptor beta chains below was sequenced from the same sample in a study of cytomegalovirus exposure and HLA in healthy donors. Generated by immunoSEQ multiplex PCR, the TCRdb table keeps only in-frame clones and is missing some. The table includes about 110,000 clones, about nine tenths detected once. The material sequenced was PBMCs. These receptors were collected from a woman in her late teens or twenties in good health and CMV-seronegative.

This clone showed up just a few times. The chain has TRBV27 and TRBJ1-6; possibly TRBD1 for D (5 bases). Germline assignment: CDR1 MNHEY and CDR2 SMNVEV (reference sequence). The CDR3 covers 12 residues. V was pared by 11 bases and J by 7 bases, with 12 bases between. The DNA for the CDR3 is TGTGCCGTCCAGGGATACAATTCACCCCTCCACTTT. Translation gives CAVQGYNSPLHF.

The CDR3 protein is CASGGNHEQYF. CDR3 DNA sequence: TGTGCCAGCGGGGGCAATCACGAGCAGTACTTC. The chain has TRBV9 and TRBJ2-7; possibly TRBD1 for D (6 bases). This CDR3 comprises 11 residues. Looked up from germline, CDR1 is SGDLS and CDR2 is YYNGEE. V lost 7 bases and J 5 bases, leaving 10 bases between the germline ends.

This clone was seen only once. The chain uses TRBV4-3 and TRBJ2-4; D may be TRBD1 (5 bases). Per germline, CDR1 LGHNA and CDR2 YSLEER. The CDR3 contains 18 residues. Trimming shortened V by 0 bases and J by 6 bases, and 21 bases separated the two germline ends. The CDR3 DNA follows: TGCGCCAGCAGCCAAGAAGGAGTCCGGCAGGGTGAGCGAAACATTCAGTACTTC. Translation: CASSQEGVRQGERNIQYF.

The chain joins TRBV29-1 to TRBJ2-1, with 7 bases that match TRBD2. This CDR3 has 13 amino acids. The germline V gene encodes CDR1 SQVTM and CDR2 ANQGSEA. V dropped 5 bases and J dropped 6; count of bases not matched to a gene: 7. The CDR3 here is CSVPGGGANEQFF. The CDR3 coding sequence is TGCAGCGTTCCGGGCGGGGGTGCCAATGAGCAGTTCTTC.

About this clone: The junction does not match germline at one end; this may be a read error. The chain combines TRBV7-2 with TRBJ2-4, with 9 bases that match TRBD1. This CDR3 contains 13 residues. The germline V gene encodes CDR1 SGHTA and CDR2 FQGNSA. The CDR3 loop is CASSLVLQGQGFF. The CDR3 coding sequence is TGTGCCAGCAGCTTAGTGCTTCAGGGACAGGGATTCTTC.

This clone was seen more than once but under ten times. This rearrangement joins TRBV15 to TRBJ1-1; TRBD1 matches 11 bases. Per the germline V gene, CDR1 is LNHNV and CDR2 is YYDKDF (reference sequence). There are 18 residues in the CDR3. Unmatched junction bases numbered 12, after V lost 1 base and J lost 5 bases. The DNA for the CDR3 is TGTGCCACCAGCAGAGGAGAGGGGACAGGGGGGAGGCGAACTGAAGCTTTCTTT. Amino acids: CATSRGEGTGGRRTEAFF.

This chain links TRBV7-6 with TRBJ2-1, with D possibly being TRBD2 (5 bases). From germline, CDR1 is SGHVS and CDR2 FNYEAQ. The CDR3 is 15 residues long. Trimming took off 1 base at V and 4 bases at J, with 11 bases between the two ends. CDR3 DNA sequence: TGTGCCAGCAGCTTAGGTCTCGGGGAGTACAATGAGCAGTTCTTC. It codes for CASSLGLGEYNEQFF.

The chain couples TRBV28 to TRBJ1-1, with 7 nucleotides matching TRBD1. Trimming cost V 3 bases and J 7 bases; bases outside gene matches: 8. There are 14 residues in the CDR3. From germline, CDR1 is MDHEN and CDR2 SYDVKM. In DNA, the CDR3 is TGTGCCAGCAGTTTCTCGACAGGGCAGGGTGAAGCTTTCTTT. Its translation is CASSFSTGQGEAFF.

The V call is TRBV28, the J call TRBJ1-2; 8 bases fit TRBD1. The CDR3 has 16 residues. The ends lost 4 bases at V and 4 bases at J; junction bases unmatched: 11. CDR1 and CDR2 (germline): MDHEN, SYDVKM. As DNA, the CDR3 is TGTGCCAGCAGTTCCTCAGGGACAGGTTGGGGCTATGGCTACACCTTC. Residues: CASSSSGTGWGYGYTF.

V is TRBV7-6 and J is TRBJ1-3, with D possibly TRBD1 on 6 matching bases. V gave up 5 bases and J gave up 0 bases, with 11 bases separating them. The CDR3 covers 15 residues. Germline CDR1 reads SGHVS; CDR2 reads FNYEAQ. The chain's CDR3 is CASSQQGSSGNTIYF. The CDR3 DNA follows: TGTGCCAGCAGCCAGCAGGGGAGCTCTGGAAACACCATATATTTT.

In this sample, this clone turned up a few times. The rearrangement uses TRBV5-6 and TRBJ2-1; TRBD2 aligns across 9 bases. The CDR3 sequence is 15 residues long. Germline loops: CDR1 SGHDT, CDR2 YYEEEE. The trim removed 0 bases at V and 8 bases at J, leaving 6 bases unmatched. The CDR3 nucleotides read TGTGCCAGCAGCTTGGGAGCGGGAGGTTGGGATGAGCAGTTCTTC. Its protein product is CASSLGAGGWDEQFF.

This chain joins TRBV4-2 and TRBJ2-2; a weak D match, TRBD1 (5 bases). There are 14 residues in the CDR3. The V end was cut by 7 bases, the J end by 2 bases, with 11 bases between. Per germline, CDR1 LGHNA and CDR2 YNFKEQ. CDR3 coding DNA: TGTGCCAGCACCCCGGACACTAACACCGGGGAGCTGTTTTTT. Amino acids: CASTPDTNTGELFF.

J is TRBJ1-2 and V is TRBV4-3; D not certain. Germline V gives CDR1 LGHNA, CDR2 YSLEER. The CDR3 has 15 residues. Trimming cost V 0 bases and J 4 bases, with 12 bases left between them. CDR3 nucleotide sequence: TGCGCCAGCAGCCAAGACATCCAGTCTGGCTATGGCTACACCTTC. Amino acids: CASSQDIQSGYGYTF.